The entry that follows covers one T cell receptor (beta chain) sequence. Its antigen is currently unknown. At sampling all donors were nominally healthy, likely with unrecorded immune exposures. This sample was taken from a study of cytomegalovirus exposure and HLA in healthy donors. General study findings and limits: For most TCR beta V segments, an earlier analysis put the productive rate at about 87% or about 30% of the time. Cytomegalovirus association was listed for 164 TCR beta chains.

The junction had 9 bases not matched to a gene; V was cut back by 1 base and J by 0 bases. The germline V gene encodes CDR1 GTSNPN and CDR2 SVGIG (reference sequence). This CDR3 has 17 residues. Primers: 60 Vbeta forward and 13 Jbeta reverse. Authors' processing steps: In a later analysis, around 11 million of about 80 million unique beta chains occurred in at least two donors. Profiled with immunoSEQ multiplex PCR; TCRdb holds only in-frame clones, not every one. Clone size and the V and J calls come from that table; the DNA yielded D and trimming. Counted here are 150,000 to 200,000 clones, 65% to 85% occurring once; the ten biggest clones make up around 2.8%.

Sequences were obtained from PBMCs. The TCR sequence derives from a woman aged 40-49 years in good health and CMV-seropositive. The rearrangement links TRBV30 to TRBJ1-3; 7 nucleotides match TRBD1. The CDR3 sequence is CAWSGPGTAVSGNTIYF. DNA for the CDR3: TGTGCCTGGAGTGGCCCTGGGACAGCGGTCTCTGGAAACACCATATATTTT.